Given below is one T cell receptor beta chain in context. Antigen unknown. Peripheral blood, ten milliliters per donor, was collected. The sample originates from a study of blood T cells in healthy people across ages. The CDR3 loop spans 12 amino acids. The germline V and J ends were trimmed by 6 bases and 4 bases, with 7 bases remaining between them. Study-level points and caveats: Possibly, changes in expanded clonotypes were confounded because donor CMV status was unknown. Total diversity from one million sequenced T cells was likely underestimated.

A second PCR, run for roughly 7 to 12 cycles, used a sample-barcoded 5' primer plus a J-beta primer mix. Each CDR3 protein gets one entry after TCRdb re-called the 5' RACE reads with MiXCR. Found here are roughly 1,500,000 distinct CDR3 sequences, approximately 38% of them singletons; the top ten hold approximately 7.9%. This TCR derives from a woman under 30 in good health. The J gene is TRBJ1-5, the V gene TRBV12-3 or TRBV12-4; D is uncertain. Material for sequencing was blood. In DNA form, the CDR3 reads TGTGCCAGCAGGAAATTAAATCAGCCCCAGCATTTT. It codes for CASRKLNQPQHF.